Sequencing of this T cell receptor (beta chain) was carried out in a study of T cell changes during pregnancy in multiple sclerosis. Generated by immunoSEQ multiplex PCR, the TCRdb table keeps only in-frame clones and is missing some. The repertoire holds over 30,000 clones, with about nine tenths as singletons. For this clone: A much more abundant neighbour one base away suggests this may be a read error.

The CDR3 is 18 amino acids. Germline loops: CDR1 SGHRS, CDR2 YFSETQ. This chain joins TRBV5-1 and TRBJ1-1, with 10 bases that match TRBD1. The TCR originated in a female donor in good health, enrolled as a control in a pregnancy study. The specimen was CD8+ T cells from peripheral blood mononuclear cells, collected in the second trimester of pregnancy. Written as DNA, the CDR3 is TGCGCCAGCAGCCTAAAGTCCGGGACAGGGGTGCTGAACACTGAAACTTTCTTT. Translated, it gives CASSLKSGTGVLNTETFF.